Listed here are 8 T cell receptor beta chains from one sample, sequenced in a study of blood T cell repertoires in COVID-19. The data were produced by immunoSEQ multiplex PCR, yet TCRdb's version contains in-frame clones alone and is incomplete. The repertoire holds roughly 72,000 clones, with around 90% as singletons. The sample taken for sequencing was peripheral blood. Receptors originate from a human donor in a cohort sampled during active COVID-19.

This chain uses TRBV4-3 with TRBJ2-1, with TRBD2 matching 11 bases. The length of the CDR3 is 17 residues. The germline gives CDR1 LGHNA, CDR2 YSLEER. Trimming took 0 bases from V and 3 from J; bases not matched to a gene: 4. CDR3 region: CASSQESTSGVYNEQFF. The CDR3 region has the DNA TGCGCCAGCAGCCAAGAATCGACTAGCGGGGTCTACAATGAGCAGTTCTTC.

This rearrangement joins TRBV5-1 to TRBJ1-4; unclear D gene. Trimming stripped 3 bases from V and 2 bases from J, with 11 bases between. From germline, CDR1 is SGHRS and CDR2 YFSETQ. The CDR3 is made up of 15 amino acids. For the CDR3, the DNA is TGCGCCAGCAGCTCGGAGGGAGGGACTAATGAAAAACTGTTTTTT. Its translation is CASSSEGGTNEKLFF.

The V and J genes are TRBV4-3 and TRBJ2-3; no firm D call. Trimming removed 5 bases at V and 0 bases at J, with 9 bases between. CDR3 length equals 14 residues. Germline V gene lookup returns CDR1 LGHNA and CDR2 YSLEER. The CDR3 nucleotides read TGCGCCAGCAGCACCTACCTCAGCACAGATACGCAGTATTTT. Translation gives CASSTYLSTDTQYF.

The chain employs TRBV21-1 and TRBJ1-5; the D call of TRBD1 is as the table states it, not checked on the DNA. TRBV21-1 is termed a pseudogene. The length of the CDR3 is 14 residues. CDR3 protein: CARLSGTPDQPQHF. DNA for the CDR3: TGTGCCCGCCTTTCCGGGACACCGGATCAGCCCCAGCATTTT.

This clone was counted a single time. The chain combines TRBV6-2 or TRBV6-3 with TRBJ2-3; a weak D match, TRBD2 (6 bases). In germline, CDR1 is MNHEY, CDR2 SVGEGT. The CDR3 consists of 15 residues. Trimming took off 2 bases at V and 4 bases at J, with 13 bases between the two ends. The CDR3 sequence: CASSYGGGDADTQYF. DNA of the CDR3: TGTGCCAGCAGTTACGGTGGCGGGGACGCAGATACGCAGTATTTT.

The rearrangement joins TRBV6-2 or TRBV6-3 to TRBJ1-2; weak D call: TRBD1 (6 bases). V lost 0 bases and J lost 4, with 12 bases in between. CDR1 MNHEY and CDR2 SVGEGT come from the germline V gene. The CDR3 length is 15 residues. CDR3 in amino acids: CASSYSKGQLYGYTF. Here the CDR3 DNA reads TGTGCCAGCAGTTACTCGAAAGGACAGCTCTATGGCTACACCTTC.

CDR3 nucleotide sequence: TGCGCCAGCAGTTCGGACAGAAGAAACACCATATATTTT. It is translated as CASSSDRRNTIYF. This rearrangement joins TRBV10-1 to TRBJ1-3; a weak D match, TRBD1 (6 bases). Germline loops: CDR1 WNHNN, CDR2 SYGVQD (reference sequence). V was trimmed by 5 bases and J by 5 bases, leaving 10 bases between them. This CDR3 is 13 amino acids long.

The rearrangement links TRBV6-6 to TRBJ1-1; 7 positions match TRBD1. This CDR3 has 15 amino acids. The germline gives CDR1 MNHNY, CDR2 SVGAGI (reference sequence). Losses at the gene ends were 5 bases for V and 3 bases for J; bases not matched to a gene: 9. The CDR3 DNA sequence: TGTGCCAGCAGTGCTGAGGGGGCTGGGTACACTGAAGCTTTCTTT. Amino acids: CASSAEGAGYTEAFF.